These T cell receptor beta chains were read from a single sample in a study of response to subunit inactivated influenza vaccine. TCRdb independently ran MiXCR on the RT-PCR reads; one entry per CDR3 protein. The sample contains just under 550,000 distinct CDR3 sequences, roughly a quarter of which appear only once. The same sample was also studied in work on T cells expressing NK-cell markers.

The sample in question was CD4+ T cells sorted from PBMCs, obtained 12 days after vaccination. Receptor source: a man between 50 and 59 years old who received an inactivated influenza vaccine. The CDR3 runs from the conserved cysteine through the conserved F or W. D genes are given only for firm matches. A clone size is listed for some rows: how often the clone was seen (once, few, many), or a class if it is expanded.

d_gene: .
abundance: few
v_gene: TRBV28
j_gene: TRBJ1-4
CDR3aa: CASSLLRDFLRGMFNEKLFF
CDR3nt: TGTGCCAGCAGTCTCCTTAGGGATTTCCTTCGGGGGATGTTTAATGAAAAACTGTTTTTT

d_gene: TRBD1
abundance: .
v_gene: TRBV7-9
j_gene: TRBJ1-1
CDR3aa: CASSLGGQGFTEAFF
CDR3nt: TGTGCCAGCAGCTTAGGAGGACAGGGGTTCACTGAAGCTTTCTTT

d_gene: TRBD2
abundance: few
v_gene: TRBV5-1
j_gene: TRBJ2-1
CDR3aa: CASSSGLAVNNEQFF
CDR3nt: TGCGCCAGCAGCTCCGGACTAGCGGTAAACAATGAGCAGTTCTTC

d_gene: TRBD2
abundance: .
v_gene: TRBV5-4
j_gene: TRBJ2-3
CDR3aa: CASSLTIGGGAYRDTQYF
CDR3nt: TGTGCCAGCAGCCTGACTATTGGCGGGGGGGCCTATCGAGATACGCAGTATTTT

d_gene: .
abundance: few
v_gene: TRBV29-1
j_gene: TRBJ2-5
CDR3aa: CSVSNAKTQYF
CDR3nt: TGCAGCGTTAGTAACGCGAAGACCCAGTACTTC

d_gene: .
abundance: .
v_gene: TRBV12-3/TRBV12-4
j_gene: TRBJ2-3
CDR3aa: CASSLGGPHDTQYF
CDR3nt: TGTGCCAGCAGTTTAGGGGGGCCACACGATACGCAGTATTTT

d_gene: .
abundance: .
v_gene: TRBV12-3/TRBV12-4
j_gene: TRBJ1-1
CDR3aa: CASSFGEVRAFF
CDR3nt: TGTGCCAGCAGTTTTGGGGAGGTGAGGGCTTTCTTT

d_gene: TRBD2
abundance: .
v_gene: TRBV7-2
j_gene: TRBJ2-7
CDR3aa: CASSSSGLAGSLAYF
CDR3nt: TGTGCCAGCAGCTCATCCGGACTAGCGGGAAGTCTGGCGTACTTC

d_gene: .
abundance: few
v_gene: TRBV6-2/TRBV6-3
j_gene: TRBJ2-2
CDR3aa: CASSYPSANTGELFF
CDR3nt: TGTGCCAGCAGTTACCCCTCAGCGAACACCGGGGAGCTGTTTTTT

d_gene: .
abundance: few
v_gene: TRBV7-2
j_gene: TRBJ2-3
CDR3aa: CASSLGSLSGTDTQYF
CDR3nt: TGTGCCAGCAGCTTAGGTTCCCTAAGCGGCACAGATACGCAGTATTTT

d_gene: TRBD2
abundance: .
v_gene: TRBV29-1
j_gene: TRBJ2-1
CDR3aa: CSVGRGRFEQFF
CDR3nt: TGCAGCGTAGGTCGCGGGAGATTTGAGCAGTTCTTC

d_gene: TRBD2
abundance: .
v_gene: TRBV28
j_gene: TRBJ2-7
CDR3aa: CASRRPLAGGTYEQYF
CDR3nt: TGTGCCAGCAGACGACCCTTAGCGGGAGGGACCTACGAGCAGTACTTC

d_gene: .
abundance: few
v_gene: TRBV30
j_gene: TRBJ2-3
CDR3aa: CAWSVPLLATTDTQYF
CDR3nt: TGTGCCTGGAGTGTACCCTTATTAGCGACGACAGATACGCAGTATTTT

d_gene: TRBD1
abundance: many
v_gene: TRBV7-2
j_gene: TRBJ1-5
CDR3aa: CASSLRQGDQPQHF
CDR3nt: TGCGCCAGCAGCTTACGACAGGGAGACCAGCCCCAGCATTTT

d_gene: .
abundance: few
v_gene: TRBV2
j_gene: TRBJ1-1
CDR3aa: CASRRENTEAFF
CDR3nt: TGTGCCAGCAGGAGGGAGAACACTGAAGCTTTCTTT

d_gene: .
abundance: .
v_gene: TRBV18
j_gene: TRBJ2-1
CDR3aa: CASSPKRRSYNEQFF
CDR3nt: TGTGCCAGCTCACCAAAGCGGCGAAGCTACAATGAGCAGTTCTTC

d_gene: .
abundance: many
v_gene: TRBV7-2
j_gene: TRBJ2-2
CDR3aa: CASAGRLPPRELFF
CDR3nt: TGTGCCAGCGCAGGTCGGCTCCCCCCTAGGGAGCTGTTTTTT

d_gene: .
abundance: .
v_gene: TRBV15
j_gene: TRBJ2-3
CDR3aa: CATRKTLSGAGADTQYF
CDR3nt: TGTGCCACCAGGAAAACTTTATCGGGGGCGGGCGCAGATACGCAGTATTTT

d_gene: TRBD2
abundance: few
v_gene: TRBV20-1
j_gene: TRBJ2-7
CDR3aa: CSARVPSGPYEQYF
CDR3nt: TGCAGTGCTAGAGTACCTAGCGGACCTTACGAGCAGTACTTC

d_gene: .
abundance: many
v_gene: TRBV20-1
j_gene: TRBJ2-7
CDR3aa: CSARLASYEQYF
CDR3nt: TGCAGTGCTAGACTAGCCTCCTACGAGCAGTACTTC

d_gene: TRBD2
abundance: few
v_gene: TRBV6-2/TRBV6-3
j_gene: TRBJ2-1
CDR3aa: CASRVGGAGEQFF
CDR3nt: TGTGCCAGCAGAGTCGGGGGGGCCGGTGAGCAGTTCTTC